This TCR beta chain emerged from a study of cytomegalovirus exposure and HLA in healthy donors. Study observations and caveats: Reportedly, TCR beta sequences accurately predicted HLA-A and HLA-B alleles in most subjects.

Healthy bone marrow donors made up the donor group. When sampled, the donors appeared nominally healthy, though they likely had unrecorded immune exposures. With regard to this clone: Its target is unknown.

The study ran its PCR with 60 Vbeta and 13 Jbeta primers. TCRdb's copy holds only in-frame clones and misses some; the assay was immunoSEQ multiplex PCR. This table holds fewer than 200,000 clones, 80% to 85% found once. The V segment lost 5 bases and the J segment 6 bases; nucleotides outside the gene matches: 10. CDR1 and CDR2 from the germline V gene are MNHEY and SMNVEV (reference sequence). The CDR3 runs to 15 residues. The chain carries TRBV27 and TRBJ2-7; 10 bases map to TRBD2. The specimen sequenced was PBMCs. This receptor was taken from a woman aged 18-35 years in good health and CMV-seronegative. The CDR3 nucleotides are TGTGCCAGCAGTCCCCGGGTAGCGGGAGGAGGCGAGCAGTACTTC. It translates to CASSPRVAGGGEQYF.